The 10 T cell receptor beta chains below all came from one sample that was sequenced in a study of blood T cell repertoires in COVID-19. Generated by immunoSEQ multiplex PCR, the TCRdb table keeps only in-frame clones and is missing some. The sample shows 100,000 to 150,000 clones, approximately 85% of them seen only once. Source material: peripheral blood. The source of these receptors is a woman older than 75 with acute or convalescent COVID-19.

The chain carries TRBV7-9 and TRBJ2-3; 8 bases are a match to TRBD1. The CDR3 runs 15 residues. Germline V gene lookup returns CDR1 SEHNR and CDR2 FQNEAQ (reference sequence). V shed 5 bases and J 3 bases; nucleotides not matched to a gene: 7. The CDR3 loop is CASSNYRGWTDTQYF. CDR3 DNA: TGTGCCAGCAGCAACTACAGGGGGTGGACAGATACGCAGTATTTT.

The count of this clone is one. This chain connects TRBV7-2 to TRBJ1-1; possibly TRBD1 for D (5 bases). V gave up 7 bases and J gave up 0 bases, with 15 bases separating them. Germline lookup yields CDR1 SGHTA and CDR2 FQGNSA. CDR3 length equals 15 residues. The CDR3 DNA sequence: TGTGCCAGCACCTTCCTCGGGGGTTTGAACACTGAAGCTTTCTTT. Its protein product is CASTFLGGLNTEAFF.

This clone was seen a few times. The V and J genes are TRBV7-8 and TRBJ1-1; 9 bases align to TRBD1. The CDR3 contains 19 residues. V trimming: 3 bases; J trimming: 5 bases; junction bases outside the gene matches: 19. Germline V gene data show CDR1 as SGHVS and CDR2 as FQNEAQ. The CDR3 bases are TGTGCCAGCAGCTTGAGGCCCACTCACAGGGGGCGCGGAAGGACTGAAGCTTTCTTT. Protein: CASSLRPTHRGRGRTEAFF.

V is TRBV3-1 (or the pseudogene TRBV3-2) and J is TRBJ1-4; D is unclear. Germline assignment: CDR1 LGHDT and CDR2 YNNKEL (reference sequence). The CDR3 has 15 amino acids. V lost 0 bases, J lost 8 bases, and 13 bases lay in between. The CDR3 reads CASSQDLLRNEKLFF. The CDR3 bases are TGTGCCAGCAGCCAAGATCTACTGCGCAACGAAAAACTGTTTTTT.

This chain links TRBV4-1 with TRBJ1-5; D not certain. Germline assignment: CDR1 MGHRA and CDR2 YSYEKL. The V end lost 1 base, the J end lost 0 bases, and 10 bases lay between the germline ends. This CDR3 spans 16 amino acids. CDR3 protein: CASSQGSGDSNQPQHF. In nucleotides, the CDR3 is TGCGCCAGCAGCCAAGGGTCCGGAGATAGCAATCAGCCCCAGCATTTT.

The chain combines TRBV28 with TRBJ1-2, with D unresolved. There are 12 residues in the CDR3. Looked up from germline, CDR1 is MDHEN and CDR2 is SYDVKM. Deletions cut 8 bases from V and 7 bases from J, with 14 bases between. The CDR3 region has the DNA TGTGCCAGCGCCCCCCATGGAGGTGGCTACACCTTC. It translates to CASAPHGGGYTF.

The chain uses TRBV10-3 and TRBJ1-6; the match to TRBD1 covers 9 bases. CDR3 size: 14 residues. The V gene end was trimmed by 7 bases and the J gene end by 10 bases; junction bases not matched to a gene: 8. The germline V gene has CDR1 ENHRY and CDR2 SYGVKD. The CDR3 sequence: CAITPGQGGSPLHF. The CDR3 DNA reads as TGTGCCATCACCCCGGGACAGGGTGGCTCACCCCTCCACTTT.

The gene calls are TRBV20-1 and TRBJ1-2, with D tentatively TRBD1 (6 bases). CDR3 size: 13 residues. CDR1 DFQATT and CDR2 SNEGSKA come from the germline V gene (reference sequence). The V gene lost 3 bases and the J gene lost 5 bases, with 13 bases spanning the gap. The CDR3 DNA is TGCAGTGCTAGTAACAGGGAGGGGTATGGCTACACCTTC. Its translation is CSASNREGYGYTF.

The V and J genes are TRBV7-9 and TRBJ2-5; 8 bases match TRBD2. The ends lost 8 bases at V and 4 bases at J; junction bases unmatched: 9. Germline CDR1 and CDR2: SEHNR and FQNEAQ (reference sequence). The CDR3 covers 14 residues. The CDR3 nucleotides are TGTGCCAGCGGGTCCCGGGGGGGACGAGAGACCCAGTACTTC. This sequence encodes CASGSRGGRETQYF.

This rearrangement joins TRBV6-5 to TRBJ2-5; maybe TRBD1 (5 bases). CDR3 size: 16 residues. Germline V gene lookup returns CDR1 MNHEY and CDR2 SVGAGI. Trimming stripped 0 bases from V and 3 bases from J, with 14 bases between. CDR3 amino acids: CASSYSGPRPEETQYF. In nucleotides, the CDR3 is TGTGCCAGCAGTTACTCGGGGCCCCGACCCGAAGAGACCCAGTACTTC.